This T cell receptor beta chain came from a study of T cell changes during pregnancy in multiple sclerosis. Here immunoSEQ multiplex PCR was the method, and the copy in TCRdb shows in-frame clones only, minus some. This sample has tens of thousands of clones, with 75% to 95% found just once. The V segment lost 8 bases and the J segment 5 bases; nucleotides outside the gene matches: 7. The CDR3 covers 13 residues. Germline CDR1 and CDR2: MRHNA and SNTAGT. The starting material was peripheral blood, obtained after pregnancy. This sequence originates from a female donor in good health, enrolled as a control in a pregnancy study. V usage is TRBV6-4 and J usage is TRBJ1-2, with TRBD1 matching 8 bases. Written as DNA, the CDR3 is TGTGCCAGCTCGACAGGGGATGGGTATGGCTACACCTTC. This encodes CASSTGDGYGYTF.